The T cell receptor (beta chain) under discussion was sequenced for a study of blood T cell repertoires in COVID-19. At the level of the study: Some COVID-19 samples were acute and others convalescent; all came from the United States, Italy and Spain. Sample material is recorded as cDNA or gDNA derived from T cells, B-cell-depleted T cells, or PBMCs.

Original processing notes: Amplification from reference gene primers served as the basis for estimated nucleated cell counts. Libraries were prepared by immunoSEQ multiplex PCR; TCRdb keeps only in-frame clonotypes and omits some of them. From that table come the V and J calls and clone size; the DNA was used to work out D and trimming. The table includes around 100,000 clones, roughly 84% detected once. The germline CDR1 and CDR2 sequences are SGDLS and YYNGEE. Trimming shortened V by 5 bases and J by 1 base, and 6 bases separated the two germline ends. The CDR3 sequence is 13 residues long. The sequenced material came from peripheral blood. This clonotype was sampled from a man in his thirties or forties in a cohort sampled during active COVID-19. The genes are TRBV9 and TRBJ2-2; D may be TRBD2 (5 bases). The DNA of the CDR3 is TGTGCCAGCAGTAGCGTGAACACCGGGGAGCTGTTTTTT. It is translated as CASSSVNTGELFF.